This T cell receptor beta chain stems from a study of identical twins. Findings of the study overall: Out-of-frame beta sequences exhibited a weaker degree of excess twin sharing. The models systematically underestimated how much out-of-frame TCR alpha was shared in monozygotic twins. For cord blood, abundant beta clonotypes had fewer insertions, unlike memory repertoires, which showed none.

Per the germline V gene, CDR1 is DFQATT and CDR2 is SNEGSKA (reference sequence). CDR3 size: 14 residues. The junction had 10 bases not matched to a gene; V was cut back by 5 bases and J by 4 bases. One entry per CDR3 protein results from TCRdb running MiXCR on the 5' RACE reads. The profile shows some 500,000 distinct CDR3 sequences, nearly 10% of them singletons. This clonotype was seen repeatedly, ten times or more. Its antigen is not known. These same data were also listed under a study on yellow fever vaccine responses in identical twins. That work states: Reported findings indicate that twins' vaccine T cell responses seemed partially convergent, partially personalized.

This sequence joins TRBV20-1 and TRBJ2-5, with 7 bases that match TRBD2. Sequenced: PBMCs. The receptor comes from a young woman in good health. The CDR3 region is CSAETSPTGETQYF. The CDR3 DNA is TGCAGTGCTGAGACTAGCCCCACAGGAGAGACCCAGTACTTC.